One and the same sample provided the 22 T cell receptor beta chains below, sequenced in a study of graft-versus-host responses after intestinal transplantation. Once graft tissue had been processed, intraepithelial and lamina propria lymphocytes were released. The table came from immunoSEQ multiplex PCR; TCRdb's copy has only in-frame clones and leaves some out. The sample yields some 17,000 clones, approximately 79% seen once. The source was ileum tissue, collected 17 days after transplant. These receptors were taken from a human patient who received an intestinal transplant, so some T cells may come from the graft donor.

This chain uses TRBV10-1 with TRBJ2-5, with 9 bases matching TRBD1. This CDR3 contains 15 residues. V shed 2 bases and J 5 bases; nucleotides not matched to a gene: 6. Germline V gives CDR1 WNHNN, CDR2 SYGVQD (reference sequence). The CDR3 DNA follows: TGCGCCAGCAGTGAGGGTGGACAGGGGTTGGAGACCCAGTACTTC. Its protein is CASSEGGQGLETQYF.

This rearrangement joins TRBV27 to TRBJ2-3; 10 positions match TRBD2. Trimming at V came to 2 bases and at J to 2 bases, leaving 7 bases not matched to a gene. The CDR3 sequence is 17 residues long. Germline CDR1 reads MNHEY; CDR2 reads SMNVEV (reference sequence). The DNA of the CDR3 is TGTGCCAGCAGTTTAGGTGGACTAGCGGATGACACAGATACGCAGTATTTT. Its translation: CASSLGGLADDTDTQYF.

By sample share, this clone is large. The rearrangement uses TRBV5-8 and TRBJ2-7, with no clear D. This CDR3 comprises 13 residues. CDR1 and CDR2 (germline): SGHTS, YDEGEE. V lost 1 base and J 4 bases, leaving 9 bases between the germline ends. The CDR3 sequence: CASSLYNAYEQYF. The CDR3 DNA reads as TGTGCCAGCAGCTTGTACAACGCTTACGAGCAGTACTTC.

The chain is built from TRBV4-1 and TRBJ2-1; the D call may be TRBD1 or TRBD2 (5 bases each). The ends were cut back, 2 bases at V and 4 bases at J, with 27 bases in the middle. This CDR3 comprises 20 residues. Germline CDR1 and CDR2: MGHRA and YSYEKL. The CDR3 DNA follows: TGCGCCAGCAGCCAACACGCGGGCGAGACTCCATCCTGGGGGTACAATGAGCAGTTCTTC. Translated: CASSQHAGETPSWGYNEQFF.

V is TRBV28 and J is TRBJ2-1; 8 bases line up with TRBD1. The CDR3 has 19 residues. V gave up 4 bases and J gave up 0 bases; unmatched junction bases: 14. The germline gives CDR1 MDHEN, CDR2 SYDVKM. The CDR3 sequence is CASSSNSMTGVVSYNEQFF. CDR3 bases: TGTGCCAGCAGTTCCAACTCCATGACAGGGGTCGTCTCCTACAATGAGCAGTTCTTC.

The gene calls are TRBV7-3 and TRBJ2-3; D gene ambiguous. Trimming removed 2 bases at V and 2 bases at J, with 8 bases between. CDR1 is SGHTA, CDR2 FQGTGA, per germline. This CDR3 is 14 amino acids long. CDR3 DNA sequence: TGTGCCAGCAGCTTACTTGGGCTCACAGATACGCAGTATTTT. Translation: CASSLLGLTDTQYF. The full variable domain, rest sourced from reference TRBV7-3 and TRBJ2-3, is GAGVSQTPSNKVTEKGKYVELRCDPISGHTALYWYRQSLGQGPEFLIYFQGTGAADDSGLPNDRFFAVRPEGSVSTLKIQRTERGDSAVYLCASSLLGLTDTQYFGPGTRLTVL.

The chain links TRBV2 to TRBJ2-7, with TRBD2 as a possible D gene (5 bases). Per the germline V gene, CDR1 is SNHLY and CDR2 is FYNNEI. The CDR3 is 15 residues long. Trimming took 0 bases from V and 6 from J, leaving 15 bases between them. The CDR3 region has the DNA TGTGCCAGCAGTGAAGCGCTTCTTCGGGGTATCGAGCAGTACTTC. Translating it yields CASSEALLRGIEQYF.

V usage is TRBV6-5 and J usage is TRBJ2-1; D is ambiguous. Trimming stripped 0 bases from V and 0 bases from J, with 9 bases between. The CDR3 extends over 16 amino acids. The germline V gene has CDR1 MNHEY and CDR2 SVGAGI. The CDR3 reads CASSYSWGYSYNEQFF. CDR3 DNA: TGTGCCAGCAGTTACTCGTGGGGATACTCCTACAATGAGCAGTTCTTC.

The chain carries TRBV2 and TRBJ1-2; no firm D call. The germline CDR1 and CDR2 sequences are SNHLY and FYNNEI. The V end was cut by 3 bases, the J end by 5 bases, with 10 bases between. This CDR3 contains 13 residues. The CDR3 sequence: CASSDVTPYGYTF. DNA of the CDR3: TGTGCCAGCAGTGACGTGACGCCTTATGGCTACACCTTC.

This chain links TRBV9 with TRBJ2-5; D is tentatively TRBD1 or TRBD2 (5 bases each). The germline V and J ends were trimmed by 0 bases and 2 bases, with 11 bases remaining between them. This CDR3 is 15 amino acids long. The germline V gene has CDR1 SGDLS and CDR2 YYNGEE. CDR3 region: CASSVGGTAQETQYF. In DNA, the CDR3 is TGTGCCAGCAGCGTAGGAGGGACGGCACAAGAGACCCAGTACTTC.

The chain recombines TRBV7-2 with TRBJ2-7; D perhaps matches TRBD1 (6 bases). CDR3 length equals 16 residues. V lost 5 bases and J 3 bases, leaving 20 bases between the germline ends. From germline, CDR1 is SGHTA and CDR2 FQGNSA. The CDR3 DNA sequence: TGTGCCAGCAGCGACCAACAGGGTTTCGGACTCTACGAGCAGTACTTC. It translates to CASSDQQGFGLYEQYF.

The V call is TRBV9, the J call TRBJ1-5; perhaps TRBD1 as D (6 bases). This CDR3 region has 19 residues. V gave up 0 bases and J gave up 5 bases, with 24 bases separating them. The germline CDR1 and CDR2 sequences are SGDLS and YYNGEE. The DNA for the CDR3 is TGTGCCAGCAGCGTAGGAAAGAACATGGGGGCCTTCCCGCATCAGCCCCAGCATTTT. It is translated as CASSVGKNMGAFPHQPQHF.

V gene TRBV7-8 combines with J gene TRBJ2-1, with D hard to call. The ends were cut back, 3 bases at V and 5 bases at J, with 14 bases in the middle. The length of the CDR3 is 15 residues. CDR1 SGHVS and CDR2 FQNEAQ come from the germline V gene. The CDR3 coding sequence is TGTGCCAGCAGCTTCGTCGGTTGGGGTGACAATGAGCAGTTCTTC. Translation: CASSFVGWGDNEQFF.

V is TRBV4-3 and J is TRBJ1-5, with D possibly matching TRBD1 (6 bases). The CDR3 covers 17 residues. V lost 1 base and J 7 bases, leaving 20 bases between the germline ends. Germline V gene data show CDR1 as LGHNA and CDR2 as YSLEER. The CDR3 DNA is TGCGCCAGCAGCCAAGGGGCGGGCAGGGGCGAGGTGCAGCCCCAGCATTTT. Its translation: CASSQGAGRGEVQPQHF.

The chain uses TRBV7-3 and TRBJ2-1; 11 nucleotides align to TRBD2. V lost 4 bases to trimming and J lost 5 bases; unmatched junction nucleotides: 1. Germline lookup yields CDR1 SGHTA and CDR2 FQGTGA. The CDR3 covers 14 residues. CDR3 residues: CASSSGLADNEQFF. The CDR3 bases are TGTGCCAGCAGCTCGGGACTAGCGGACAATGAGCAGTTCTTC.

The chain is built from TRBV7-3 and TRBJ1-1; D not certain. The CDR3 is 16 amino acids. Trimming pared 5 bases from V and 2 bases from J, leaving 18 bases between. Per germline, CDR1 SGHTA and CDR2 FQGTGA. The CDR3 spells CASSLPRAIANTEAFF. CDR3 sequence (DNA): TGTGCCAGCAGCCTCCCCCGAGCGATCGCTAACACTGAAGCTTTCTTT.

Only a few counts were recorded for this clone. This chain links TRBV7-2 with TRBJ2-4, with a possible D match to TRBD1 (6 bases). Germline V gene data show CDR1 as SGHTA and CDR2 as FQGNSA. V was clipped by 3 bases and J by 0 bases, with 9 bases between them. CDR3 length: 15 residues. The CDR3 DNA sequence: TGTGCCAGCAGCTTGACAGGTGTAGCCAAAAACATTCAGTACTTC. Encoded protein: CASSLTGVAKNIQYF.

The chain carries TRBV2 and TRBJ1-5; no reliable D call. This CDR3 region has 17 residues. V was clipped by 1 base and J by 0 bases, with 13 bases between them. Germline CDR1 is SNHLY and CDR2 is FYNNEI. The CDR3 DNA sequence: TGTGCCAGCAGTGAAGTATTAAGTCGCTATAGCAATCAGCCCCAGCATTTT. It specifies CASSEVLSRYSNQPQHF. Full variable domain (outside the CDR3, taken from reference TRBV2 and TRBJ1-5): EPEVTQTPSHQVTQMGQEVILRCVPISNHLYFYWYRQILGQKVEFLVSFYNNEISEKSEIFDDQFSVERPDGSNFTLKIRSTKLEDSAMYFCASSEVLSRYSNQPQHFGDGTRLSIL.

This chain links TRBV4-1 with TRBJ1-1, with D tentatively TRBD1 (6 bases). CDR1 is MGHRA and CDR2 is YSYEKL in the germline V gene. V was shortened by 3 bases and J by 0 bases, with 11 bases between the two germline ends. This CDR3 has 15 amino acids. CDR3 nucleotides: TGCGCCAGCAGCCACACACAGGGAATGAACACTGAAGCTTTCTTT. This sequence encodes CASSHTQGMNTEAFF.

The CDR3, as DNA: TGTGCCAGCAGCGTAGGGGGACAGGATGCAAATGAAAAACTGTTTTTT. The encoded protein is CASSVGGQDANEKLFF. The gene calls are TRBV9 and TRBJ1-4; 8 nucleotides align to TRBD1. There are 16 residues in the CDR3. V lost 0 bases to trimming and J lost 5 bases; unmatched junction nucleotides: 6. Germline lookup yields CDR1 SGDLS and CDR2 YYNGEE.

This rearrangement joins TRBV7-3 to TRBJ2-1, with TRBD2 matching 12 bases. The J segment lost 8 bases and the V segment lost 2 bases, leaving 7 bases of the junction unmatched. Germline V gives CDR1 SGHTA, CDR2 FQGTGA. The CDR3 is 16 amino acids. CDR3 region: CASSLSLAGGPDEQFF. The CDR3 nucleotides read TGTGCCAGCAGCTTATCGCTAGCGGGAGGGCCCGATGAGCAGTTCTTC.

In its sample, this clone was seen once. This chain links TRBV6-5 with TRBJ2-3, with 10 bases matching TRBD2. CDR3 length: 15 amino acids. V lost 7 bases, J lost 4 bases, and 8 bases stayed unmatched. CDR1 is MNHEY, CDR2 SVGAGI, per germline. CDR3 loop: CASNPSGRAADTQYF. CDR3 DNA: TGTGCCAGCAACCCTAGCGGGAGAGCAGCAGATACGCAGTATTTT.